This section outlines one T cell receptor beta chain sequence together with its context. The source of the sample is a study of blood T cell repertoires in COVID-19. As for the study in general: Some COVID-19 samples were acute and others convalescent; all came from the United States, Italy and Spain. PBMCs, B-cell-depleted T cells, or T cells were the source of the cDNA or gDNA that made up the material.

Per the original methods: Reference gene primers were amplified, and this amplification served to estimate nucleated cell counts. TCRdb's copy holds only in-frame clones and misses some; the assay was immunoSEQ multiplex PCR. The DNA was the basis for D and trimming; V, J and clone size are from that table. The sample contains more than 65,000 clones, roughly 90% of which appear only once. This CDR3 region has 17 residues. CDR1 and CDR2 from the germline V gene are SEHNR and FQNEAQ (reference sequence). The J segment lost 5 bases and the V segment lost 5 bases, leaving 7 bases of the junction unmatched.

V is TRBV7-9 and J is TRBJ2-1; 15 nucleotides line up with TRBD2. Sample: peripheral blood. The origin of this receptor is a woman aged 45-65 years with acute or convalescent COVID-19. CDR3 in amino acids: CASSPGTSGRPDNEQFF. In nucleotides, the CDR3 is TGTGCCAGCAGCCCAGGGACTAGCGGGAGGCCAGACAATGAGCAGTTCTTC.